This T cell receptor beta chain was found in a study of blood T cell repertoires in COVID-19. Overall study: Specimens from acute and convalescent COVID-19 originated in the United States, Italy and Spain.

Sequenced by immunoSEQ multiplex PCR; TCRdb stores in-frame clones only, minus some. The sample records over 100,000 clones, 80% to 85% being singletons. Trimming took 3 bases from V and 10 from J; bases not matched to a gene: 5. Germline V gives CDR1 MNHEY, CDR2 SMNVEV (reference sequence). This CDR3 region has 14 residues. The TCR was taken from a woman aged 60 to 75 with active or convalescent COVID-19. The sequencing input was peripheral blood. This sequence joins TRBV27 and TRBJ1-6; 8 positions agree with TRBD1. The CDR3 coding sequence is TGTGCCAGCAGTTTTGGACAGGGTGGGTCACCCCTCCACTTT. Translation: CASSFGQGGSPLHF.